This is a list of T cell receptor beta chains from one sample in a study of blood T cell repertoires in COVID-19. Data came from immunoSEQ multiplex PCR; TCRdb stores just in-frame clones and leaves some out. The sample carries a few hundred thousand clones, about 90% recorded once. The sequenced sample was peripheral blood. These receptors originate from a woman aged 45-65 years who had recovered from COVID-19. CDR3s include the opening cysteine and the closing phenylalanine or tryptophan. A D gene is named only where the DNA matches it firmly. Size values are once, few and many counts, or a class for expanded clones, and some rows have none.

v_gene: TRBV19; d_gene: -; abundance: -; j_gene: TRBJ1-3; CDR3nt: TGTGCCAGTCATGACAGTCCCTCTGGAAACACCATATATTTT; CDR3aa: CASHDSPSGNTIYF
v_gene: TRBV5-4; d_gene: -; abundance: -; j_gene: TRBJ1-5; CDR3nt: TGTGCCAGCAGCCTAGATCTGGGTGGGCAGCCCCAGCATTTT; CDR3aa: CASSLDLGGQPQHF
v_gene: TRBV9; d_gene: -; abundance: few; j_gene: TRBJ2-5; CDR3nt: TGTGCCAGCAACGAAGAAGGAGCGGAGGAGACCCAGTACTTC; CDR3aa: CASNEEGAEETQYF
v_gene: TRBV9; d_gene: -; abundance: -; j_gene: TRBJ2-7; CDR3nt: TGTGCCAGCAGCACAGGAGGGGGAGGGCCCTACGAGCAGTACTTC; CDR3aa: CASSTGGGGPYEQYF
v_gene: TRBV28; d_gene: -; abundance: -; j_gene: TRBJ2-7; CDR3nt: TGTGCCAGCAGTGGGTACCCGGTTTCGCCAGGCGAGCAGTACTTC; CDR3aa: CASSGYPVSPGEQYF
v_gene: TRBV7-2; d_gene: TRBD2; abundance: -; j_gene: TRBJ2-2; CDR3nt: TGTGCCAGCAGCTTATTCCAACTAGCGGGCCTGAACACCGGGGAGCTGTTTTTT; CDR3aa: CASSLFQLAGLNTGELFF
v_gene: TRBV19; d_gene: -; abundance: -; j_gene: TRBJ1-5; CDR3nt: TGTGCCAGCTTGGGTGTGGGGGGTAGCAATCAGCCCCAGCATTTT; CDR3aa: CASLGVGGSNQPQHF
v_gene: TRBV3-1/TRBV3-2; d_gene: -; abundance: -; j_gene: TRBJ2-7; CDR3nt: TGTGCCAGCAGCCAAGATGTCGCGGTGCAGTACTTC; CDR3aa: CASSQDVAVQYF
v_gene: TRBV6-4; d_gene: TRBD2; abundance: -; j_gene: TRBJ2-3; CDR3nt: TGTGCCAGCAGGGGCGGGGGGGCCGCAGATACGCAGTATTTT; CDR3aa: CASRGGGAADTQYF
v_gene: TRBV5-5; d_gene: TRBD2; abundance: -; j_gene: TRBJ2-1; CDR3nt: TGTGCCAGCAGGGGACTAGCGGGTGGGAACAATGAGCAGTTCTTC; CDR3aa: CASRGLAGGNNEQFF
v_gene: TRBV6-5; d_gene: -; abundance: -; j_gene: TRBJ2-2; CDR3nt: TGTGCCAGCAGTTCCCTGGCCAGTTCGAACACCGGGGAGCTGTTTTTT; CDR3aa: CASSSLASSNTGELFF
v_gene: TRBV5-5; d_gene: -; abundance: -; j_gene: TRBJ2-2; CDR3nt: TGTGCCAGCAGCAAATTACAGGGGAACACCGGGGAGCTGTTTTTT; CDR3aa: CASSKLQGNTGELFF
v_gene: TRBV13; d_gene: TRBD2; abundance: once; j_gene: TRBJ2-1; CDR3nt: TGTGCCAGCAGCTGGGGGGGGGAGTACCACAATGAGCAGTTCTTC; CDR3aa: CASSWGGEYHNEQFF
v_gene: TRBV11-2; d_gene: -; abundance: -; j_gene: TRBJ2-1; CDR3nt: TGTGCCAGCAGCAACCATCAGGGGGGCTCCTACAATGAGCAGTTCTTC; CDR3aa: CASSNHQGGSYNEQFF
v_gene: TRBV6-5; d_gene: -; abundance: -; j_gene: TRBJ1-2; CDR3nt: TGTGCCAGCAAAGGCGGATGGGACTATGGCTACACCTTC; CDR3aa: CASKGGWDYGYTF
v_gene: TRBV15; d_gene: -; abundance: -; j_gene: TRBJ2-2; CDR3nt: TGTGCCACCTTTCAGGGGCGCCCGAGATCGGTCACCGGGGAGCTGTTTTTT; CDR3aa: CATFQGRPRSVTGELFF
v_gene: TRBV30; d_gene: TRBD1; abundance: -; j_gene: TRBJ1-6; CDR3nt: TGTGCCTGGAGTGCCAGGGGGGCGGATTCACCCCTCCACTTT; CDR3aa: CAWSARGADSPLHF
v_gene: TRBV4-2; d_gene: TRBD2; abundance: -; j_gene: TRBJ2-7; CDR3nt: TGTGCCAGCAGACTTAGCGGGAGTGGAGGTCTTGAGCAGTACTTC; CDR3aa: CASRLSGSGGLEQYF
v_gene: TRBV9; d_gene: TRBD1; abundance: once; j_gene: TRBJ1-2; CDR3nt: TGTGCCAGCAGCGTAGCGTCGACACAGGGGGTTGGCTACACCTTC; CDR3aa: CASSVASTQGVGYTF
v_gene: TRBV2; d_gene: TRBD1; abundance: -; j_gene: TRBJ1-1; CDR3nt: TGTGCCAGCAGCGTGACCGGGACAGGGTCTGAAGCTTTCTTT; CDR3aa: CASSVTGTGSEAFF
v_gene: TRBV14; d_gene: -; abundance: -; j_gene: TRBJ1-4; CDR3nt: TGTGCCAGCAGCCCGTTTGGCGGACAGTGGAAAAAACTGTTTTTT; CDR3aa: CASSPFGGQWKKLFF
v_gene: TRBV3-1/TRBV3-2; d_gene: TRBD2; abundance: -; j_gene: TRBJ2-3; CDR3nt: TGTGCCAGCAGCCTTGGACTAGCGGGGCAAAGCACAGATACGCAGTATTTT; CDR3aa: CASSLGLAGQSTDTQYF
v_gene: TRBV28; d_gene: -; abundance: -; j_gene: TRBJ1-1; CDR3nt: TGTGCCAGCAGTCTTCCCGGGACACTGAACACTGAAGCTTTCTTT; CDR3aa: CASSLPGTLNTEAFF
v_gene: TRBV6-6; d_gene: -; abundance: -; j_gene: TRBJ1-5; CDR3nt: TGTGCCAGCAGTTACGGGGGGGCAGCCCAGCCCCAGCATTTT; CDR3aa: CASSYGGAAQPQHF
v_gene: TRBV28; d_gene: -; abundance: once; j_gene: TRBJ1-5; CDR3nt: TGTGCCAGCAGGTCCCCGGGGATGAGAGGCAATCAGCCCCAGCATTTT; CDR3aa: CASRSPGMRGNQPQHF
v_gene: TRBV7-2; d_gene: -; abundance: -; j_gene: TRBJ2-3; CDR3nt: TGTGCCAGCAGCTTAGGGTGGAGAGACACAGATACGCAGTATTTT; CDR3aa: CASSLGWRDTDTQYF
v_gene: TRBV28; d_gene: -; abundance: -; j_gene: TRBJ2-6; CDR3nt: TGTGCCAGCCACGCGGGTTCTGGGGCCAACGTCCTGACTTTC; CDR3aa: CASHAGSGANVLTF
v_gene: TRBV7-2; d_gene: TRBD1; abundance: few; j_gene: TRBJ1-6; CDR3nt: TGTGCCAGCAGCCCCCAGGGGACAGGGGCGAATTCACCCCTCCACTTT; CDR3aa: CASSPQGTGANSPLHF
v_gene: TRBV29-1; d_gene: -; abundance: -; j_gene: TRBJ1-5; CDR3nt: TGCAGCGTTGGAGGTCTAAGCAACAATCAGCCCCAGCATTTT; CDR3aa: CSVGGLSNNQPQHF
v_gene: TRBV6-4; d_gene: TRBD1; abundance: -; j_gene: TRBJ1-3; CDR3nt: TGTGCCAGCAATTTCCGGGACAGGGCGAACACCATATATTTT; CDR3aa: CASNFRDRANTIYF
v_gene: TRBV3-1/TRBV3-2; d_gene: -; abundance: few; j_gene: TRBJ1-6; CDR3nt: TGTGCCAGCAGTGTCGGCCTCCACTTT; CDR3aa: CASSVGLHF
v_gene: TRBV6-1; d_gene: -; abundance: -; j_gene: TRBJ1-1; CDR3nt: TGTGCCAGCAGTGAGGACTTCATGAACACTGAAGCTTTCTTT; CDR3aa: CASSEDFMNTEAFF
v_gene: TRBV28; d_gene: TRBD2; abundance: -; j_gene: TRBJ2-1; CDR3nt: TGTGCCAGCAGCCTAGCGGGGGAAATATACAATGAGCAGTTCTTC; CDR3aa: CASSLAGEIYNEQFF
v_gene: TRBV7-2; d_gene: -; abundance: -; j_gene: TRBJ1-1; CDR3nt: TGTGCCAGCAGACGAGATAACGTCGCGCTGACAAGGAACACTGAAGCTTTCTTT; CDR3aa: CASRRDNVALTRNTEAFF
v_gene: TRBV7-2; d_gene: -; abundance: -; j_gene: TRBJ1-6; CDR3nt: TGTGCCAGCAGCCCGGACATCTATAATTCACCCCTCCACTTT; CDR3aa: CASSPDIYNSPLHF
v_gene: TRBV19; d_gene: TRBD1; abundance: -; j_gene: TRBJ2-7; CDR3nt: TGTGCCAGTAGTCGACAGGGCTACGAGCAGTACTTC; CDR3aa: CASSRQGYEQYF
v_gene: TRBV6-1; d_gene: TRBD1; abundance: -; j_gene: TRBJ2-3; CDR3nt: TGTGCCAGCAGTGGGATGGGACAGGGGTTCCGGGATACGCAGTATTTT; CDR3aa: CASSGMGQGFRDTQYF
v_gene: TRBV28; d_gene: TRBD1; abundance: -; j_gene: TRBJ1-2; CDR3nt: TGTGCCAGCAGATCTGGACAGGGTTATGGCTACACCTTC; CDR3aa: CASRSGQGYGYTF
v_gene: TRBV18; d_gene: -; abundance: few; j_gene: TRBJ2-7; CDR3nt: TGTGCCAGCTCACCTGAGACGCGGGCCTACGAGCAGTACTTC; CDR3aa: CASSPETRAYEQYF
v_gene: TRBV7-2; d_gene: -; abundance: -; j_gene: TRBJ2-7; CDR3nt: TGTGCCAGCAGCCTACAGGGAAGGGACTACGAGCAGTACTTC; CDR3aa: CASSLQGRDYEQYF
v_gene: TRBV10-2; d_gene: -; abundance: -; j_gene: TRBJ2-3; CDR3nt: TGCGCCAGCAGTGAGTCGAGCTCTGCCCTGGGCACAGATACGCAGTATTTT; CDR3aa: CASSESSSALGTDTQYF
v_gene: TRBV2; d_gene: -; abundance: -; j_gene: TRBJ1-1; CDR3nt: TGTGCCAGCAGTGAATTCACAGGAGCACTTGAAGCTTTCTTT; CDR3aa: CASSEFTGALEAFF
v_gene: TRBV7-8; d_gene: TRBD1; abundance: -; j_gene: TRBJ2-1; CDR3nt: TGTGCCAGCACCCTTAACCGGGACAGGGGCAATGAGCAGTTCTTC; CDR3aa: CASTLNRDRGNEQFF
v_gene: TRBV6-5; d_gene: -; abundance: -; j_gene: TRBJ2-2; CDR3nt: TGTGCCAGCAGTTACAGCTCAATCGGGGAGCTGTTTTTT; CDR3aa: CASSYSSIGELFF
v_gene: TRBV5-6; d_gene: -; abundance: -; j_gene: TRBJ1-2; CDR3nt: TGTGCCAGCAGTCTACAGCGGCAGGTGCGGGACTATGGCTACACCTTC; CDR3aa: CASSLQRQVRDYGYTF
v_gene: TRBV5-1; d_gene: -; abundance: -; j_gene: TRBJ2-3; CDR3nt: TGCGCCAGCAGCTTGGACTTAGATACGCAGTATTTT; CDR3aa: CASSLDLDTQYF
v_gene: TRBV3-1/TRBV3-2; d_gene: -; abundance: -; j_gene: TRBJ2-4; CDR3nt: TGTGCCAGCAGCCAAGCAGGGACCAAAAACATTCAGTACTTC; CDR3aa: CASSQAGTKNIQYF
v_gene: TRBV14; d_gene: -; abundance: -; j_gene: TRBJ2-1; CDR3nt: TGTGCCAGCAGCCAAACAGGAGGGTTTAATGAGCAGTTCTTC; CDR3aa: CASSQTGGFNEQFF
v_gene: TRBV5-4; d_gene: -; abundance: -; j_gene: TRBJ1-5; CDR3nt: TGTGCCAGCAGCTCCAACAATCAGCCCCAGCATTTT; CDR3aa: CASSSNNQPQHF
v_gene: TRBV29-1; d_gene: -; abundance: -; j_gene: TRBJ1-2; CDR3nt: TGCAGCGTTGAGGGTCAGGGCGGCTATGGCTACACCTTC; CDR3aa: CSVEGQGGYGYTF
v_gene: TRBV6-2/TRBV6-3; d_gene: -; abundance: -; j_gene: TRBJ1-5; CDR3nt: TGTGCCAGCAGCCAAAGCGGGGGTTTTTCCCAGCCCCAGCATTTT; CDR3aa: CASSQSGGFSQPQHF